This TCR beta chain stems from a study of cytomegalovirus exposure and HLA in healthy donors. Overall study: When fewer than 400 donors were genotyped, over 80% of them were found to fall in the Caucasian-associated ancestry cluster. General study points: It emerged from a later analysis that several of the most significant clusters appeared to be linked to common viral pathogens. The study dropped some indistinguishable V segments, TRBV6-2 and TRBV6-3 among them.

The PCR ran on 60 Vbeta and 13 Jbeta primers. Some clones are missing from TCRdb's copy, which holds only in-frame ones; the method was immunoSEQ multiplex PCR. The sample holds 180,000 or so clones; around a tenth are singletons and the top ten take 1% to 1.5%. This clone turned up a few times. Its antigen is currently unknown. This sample includes further DNA sequences coding for the same CDR3. V lost 1 base and J lost 1; bases outside the gene matches: 2. Germline CDR1 is MGHRA and CDR2 is YSYEKL. The CDR3 consists of 15 residues. The chain employs TRBV4-1 and TRBJ2-7, with 9 bases identical to TRBD1. This sequence was found in a woman aged 25 to 45 in good health and CMV-seropositive. Sequencing input: PBMCs. CDR3 amino acids: CASSQGGQGSYEQYF. The CDR3 DNA reads as TGCGCCAGCAGCCAAGGGGGACAGGGTTCCTACGAGCAGTACTTC.